The present T cell receptor (beta chain) was sequenced within a study of beta chain features in type 1 diabetes. It was via CD45RO/CCR7/CD25/CD127/CD95/CD27 that CD4+ naive, central memory, regulatory and stem cell-like memory cells were sorted. With respect to this clone: Its antigen is currently unknown.

cDNA synthesis used the whole RNA isolate, giving expressed TCRB sequences. TCRdb keeps only in-frame clones here, not all; method: immunoSEQ multiplex PCR. Here the sample spans hundreds of thousands of clones, approximately 15% being singletons. General study points: The similarity of naive, central memory and Treg TCRB repertoires appeared greater among patients than among healthy donors. Among all four CD4+ subsets, Type 1 diabetes patients had TCRB CDR3s that were moderately but significantly shorter.

This CDR3 spans 14 amino acids. Germline CDR1 is SNHLY and CDR2 is FYNNEI. V was pared by 8 bases and J by 0 bases, with 5 bases of the junction left unmatched. The sequence was collected from a man younger than 35 with type 1 diabetes. The rearrangement joins TRBV2 to TRBJ1-2, with 8 nucleotides matching TRBD1. The source material was naive CD4+ T cells from blood. The CDR3 nucleotides are TGTGCCAGCGACCGGGACAGGCCTAACTATGGCTACACCTTC. Translating it yields CASDRDRPNYGYTF.